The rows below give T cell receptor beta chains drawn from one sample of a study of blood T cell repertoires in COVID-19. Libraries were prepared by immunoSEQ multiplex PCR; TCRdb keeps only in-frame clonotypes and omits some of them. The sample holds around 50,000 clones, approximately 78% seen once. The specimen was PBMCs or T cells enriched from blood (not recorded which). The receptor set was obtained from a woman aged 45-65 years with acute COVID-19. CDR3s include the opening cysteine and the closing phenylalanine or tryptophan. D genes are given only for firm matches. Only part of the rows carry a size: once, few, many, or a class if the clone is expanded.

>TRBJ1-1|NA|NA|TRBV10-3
TGTGCCATCAGTGCTATTTCACAGGGAAATGAAGCTTTCTTT
CAISAISQGNEAFF
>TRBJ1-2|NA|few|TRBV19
TGTGCCAGTAGTCGTTCCGTCCAGCGCTTGACCTTC
CASSRSVQRLTF
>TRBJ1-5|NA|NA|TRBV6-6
TGTGCCAGCACGGAGGGGTTGCGACAGCCCCAGCATTTT
CASTEGLRQPQHF
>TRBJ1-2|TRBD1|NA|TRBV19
TGTGCCAGTAGTCCCGGCTGGACAGGGGTCCTGAACTATGGCTACACCTTC
CASSPGWTGVLNYGYTF
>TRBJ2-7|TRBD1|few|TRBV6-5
TGTGCCAGCAGTTACTCGAGGACAGGGGGCCTGAGGGAGCAGTACTTC
CASSYSRTGGLREQYF
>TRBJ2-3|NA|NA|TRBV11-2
TGTGCCAGCACCGCGGGTGTTCTAGATACGCAGTATTTT
CASTAGVLDTQYF
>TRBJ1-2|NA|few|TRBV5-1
TGCGCCAGCAGCTTGGGGCCTAACTATGGCTACACCTTC
CASSLGPNYGYTF
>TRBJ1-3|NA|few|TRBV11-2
TGTGCCAGCAGCGTCGGGATACACACCATATATTTT
CASSVGIHTIYF
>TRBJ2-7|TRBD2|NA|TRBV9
TGTGCCAGCAGCCCCCAGTCGGGGGGGGCAGTGGAGCAGTACTTC
CASSPQSGGAVEQYF
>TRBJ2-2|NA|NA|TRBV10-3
TGTGCCATCAGTGAGTCCTCCAGGGAGGACACCGGGGAGCTGTTTTTT
CAISESSREDTGELFF
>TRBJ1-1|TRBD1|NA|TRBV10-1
TGCGCCAGCAGTGACCGGGACAGGGGCGGAAGAAACACTGAAGCTTTCTTT
CASSDRDRGGRNTEAFF
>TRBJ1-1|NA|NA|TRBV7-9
TGTGCCAGCAGCTTACAGGGTAGGGCTGAAGCTTTCTTT
CASSLQGRAEAFF
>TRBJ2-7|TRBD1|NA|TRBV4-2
TGTGCCAGCAGCCAAGGTTCGACAGGGGCGTACGAGCAGTACTTC
CASSQGSTGAYEQYF
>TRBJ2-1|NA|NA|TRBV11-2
TGTGCCAGCAGATATTTGGGGGCCCGCACCTACAATGAGCAGTTCTTC
CASRYLGARTYNEQFF
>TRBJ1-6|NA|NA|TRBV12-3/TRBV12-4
TGTGCCAGCCGAGGACAGAGGAATTCACCCCTCCACTTT
CASRGQRNSPLHF
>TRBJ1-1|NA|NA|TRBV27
TGTGCCAGCAGGGCCGTGGAGCAAACTCAGAACACTGAAGCTTTCTTT
CASRAVEQTQNTEAFF
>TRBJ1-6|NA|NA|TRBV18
TGTGCCAGCTCCCTCGACAGGCCCAATTCACCCCTCCACTTT
CASSLDRPNSPLHF
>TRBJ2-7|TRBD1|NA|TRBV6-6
TGTGCCAGCTCAGACAGGGTGGGCCTCCACTACGAGCAGTACTTC
CASSDRVGLHYEQYF
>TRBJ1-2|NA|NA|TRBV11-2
TGTGCCAGCAGCTCCAGGGAGGGTCGCTATGGCTACACCTTC
CASSSREGRYGYTF
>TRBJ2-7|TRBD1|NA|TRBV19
TGTGCCAGTAGTGGGCAGGGGGCTGCCTCCTACGAGCAGTACTTC
CASSGQGAASYEQYF
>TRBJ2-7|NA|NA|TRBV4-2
TGTGCCAGCAGCCAAGAACAGGGAGCCGAGCAGTACTTC
CASSQEQGAEQYF
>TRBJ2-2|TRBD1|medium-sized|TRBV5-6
TGTGCCAGCAGATCACAGGGGGCGGACACCGGGGAGCTGTTTTTT
CASRSQGADTGELFF
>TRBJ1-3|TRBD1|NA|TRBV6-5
TGTGCCAGCAGTTGGACAGGGAGTGGAAACACCATATATTTT
CASSWTGSGNTIYF
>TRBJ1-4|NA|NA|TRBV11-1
TGTGCCAGCAGCCTCTTTGGACAGATCCATGAAAAACTGTTTTTT
CASSLFGQIHEKLFF
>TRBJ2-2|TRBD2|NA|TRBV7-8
TGTGCCAGCAGCCGGACTAGCGGCAACACCGGGGAGCTGTTTTTT
CASSRTSGNTGELFF
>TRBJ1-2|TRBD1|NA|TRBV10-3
TGTGCCATCAGTGGGACAGGGGACTATGGCTACACCTTC
CAISGTGDYGYTF
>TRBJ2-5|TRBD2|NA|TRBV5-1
TGCGCCAGCAGGCGGGTTCCGCGGGGAGGGGAGACCCAGTACTTC
CASRRVPRGGETQYF
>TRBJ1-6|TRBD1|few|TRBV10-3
TGTGCCATCAGTGATCGGACAGGGCGAAATTCACCCCTCCACTTT
CAISDRTGRNSPLHF
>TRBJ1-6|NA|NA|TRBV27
TGTGCCAGCAGTTCTCAACAGCAATACAATTCACCCCTCCACTTT
CASSSQQQYNSPLHF
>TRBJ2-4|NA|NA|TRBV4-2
TGTGCCAGCAGCCAAGTAGGGGGTACCACCGGGCAGCAGTACTTC
CASSQVGGTTGQQYF
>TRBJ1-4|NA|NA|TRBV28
TGTGCCAGCAGTCCCCTCTTTGTTGAAAAACTGTTTTTT
CASSPLFVEKLFF
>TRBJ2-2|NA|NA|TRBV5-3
TGTGCCAGAAGCCAACGGACGGACATTTTGAACACCGGGGAGCTGTTTTTT
CARSQRTDILNTGELFF
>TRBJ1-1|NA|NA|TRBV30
TGTGCCTGGAGTACGAAGACGGGGTTTACTGAAGCTTTCTTT
CAWSTKTGFTEAFF
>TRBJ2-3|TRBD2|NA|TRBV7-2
TGTGCCAGCAGAGTGGGACTAGCGGGGGGACTTATAGATACGCAGTATTTT
CASRVGLAGGLIDTQYF
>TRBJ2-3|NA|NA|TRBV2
TGTGCCAGCATTCGGGGGACCCACACAGATACGCAGTATTTT
CASIRGTHTDTQYF
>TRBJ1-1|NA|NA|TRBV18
TGTGCCAGCTCACCAACAAACATGAACACTGAAGCTTTCTTT
CASSPTNMNTEAFF
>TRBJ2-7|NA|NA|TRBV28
TGTGCCAGCGGTCCTGGTACGGAGAGCTCCTACGAGCAGTACTTC
CASGPGTESSYEQYF
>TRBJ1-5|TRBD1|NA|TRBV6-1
TGTGCCAGCAGTGAAGCGCGGCTCCCAGGGGGGAAAAGCAATCAGCCCCAGCATTTT
CASSEARLPGGKSNQPQHF
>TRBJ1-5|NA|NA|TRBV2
TGTGCCAGCAGTGGCGCGGGGTATAGCAATCAGCCCCAGCATTTT
CASSGAGYSNQPQHF
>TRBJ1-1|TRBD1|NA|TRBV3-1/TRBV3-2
TGTGCCAGCAGCCAAGGGGACAGGGGAACTGAAGCTTTCTTT
CASSQGDRGTEAFF
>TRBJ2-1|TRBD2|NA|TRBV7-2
TGTGCCAGCAGCTTACCAGCGGGGAATATCTATGAGCAGTTCTTC
CASSLPAGNIYEQFF
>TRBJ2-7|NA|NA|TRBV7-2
TGTGCCAGCAGCTACAGGGGAGGTTACGAGCAGTACTTC
CASSYRGGYEQYF
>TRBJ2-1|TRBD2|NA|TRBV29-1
TGCAGCGTGGGAGGCGGGGGGGCTTACAATGAGCAGTTCTTC
CSVGGGGAYNEQFF
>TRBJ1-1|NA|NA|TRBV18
TGTGCCAGCTCACCCGACATACTCAAACCGAACACTGAAGCTTTCTTT
CASSPDILKPNTEAFF
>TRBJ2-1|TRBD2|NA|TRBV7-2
TGTGCCAGCAGCTTAGTTTTGCGGGGGGCTTACAATGAGCAGTTCTTC
CASSLVLRGAYNEQFF
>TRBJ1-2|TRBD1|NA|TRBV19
TGTGCCAGTAGTATTTCCCTCGGAGGACAGGGGCGGAGGGGCTACACCTTC
CASSISLGGQGRRGYTF
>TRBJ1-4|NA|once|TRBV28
TGTGCCAGCAGTTTATCAGGCAGAAATGAAAAACTGTTTTTT
CASSLSGRNEKLFF
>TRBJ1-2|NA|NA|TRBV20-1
TGCAGTGCTAGTCCGGGGAGGGACTATGGCTACACCTTC
CSASPGRDYGYTF
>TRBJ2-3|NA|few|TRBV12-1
TGTGCCAGCAGCTTTCGGGACAGGGCTTGGGACACAGATACGCAGTATTTT
CASSFRDRAWDTDTQYF
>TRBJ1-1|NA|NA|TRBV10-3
TGTGCCATCAGTGAAGGGAGAGGGACAACTGAAGCTTTCTTT
CAISEGRGTTEAFF
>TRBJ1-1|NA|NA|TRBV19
TGTGCCACTCAACGGGGGGATGCGGACACTGAAGCTTTCTTT
CATQRGDADTEAFF
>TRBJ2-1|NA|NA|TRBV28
TGTGCCAGCAGTCAGGGGATTTGGGAGCAGTTCTTC
CASSQGIWEQFF
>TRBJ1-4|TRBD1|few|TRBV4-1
TGCGCCAGCCGCGGGGGGCCGGGACAGGGGAGTGTAATCAGTGAAAAACTGTTTTTT
CASRGGPGQGSVISEKLFF
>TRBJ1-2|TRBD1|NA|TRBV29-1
TGCAGCGTTCTGGGACAGGGCAACTATGGCTACACCTTC
CSVLGQGNYGYTF
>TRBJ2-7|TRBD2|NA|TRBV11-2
TGTGCCAGCAGCGCAACTAGCGGGGGGAAAATTTACGAGCAGTACTTC
CASSATSGGKIYEQYF
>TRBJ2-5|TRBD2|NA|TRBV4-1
TGCGCCAGCAGACGACTAGCGGGACAAGAGACCCAGTACTTC
CASRRLAGQETQYF
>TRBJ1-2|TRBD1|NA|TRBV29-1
TGCAGCGTTGTGGGACAGGGGGGAAATGGCTACACCTTC
CSVVGQGGNGYTF
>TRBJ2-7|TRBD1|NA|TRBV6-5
TGTGCCAGCAGTTACTCAGGGGGACAGGCTTACGAGCAGTACTTC
CASSYSGGQAYEQYF
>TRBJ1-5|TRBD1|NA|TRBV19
TGTGCCAGTAGTGGGACAGGCAATCAGCCCCAGCATTTT
CASSGTGNQPQHF
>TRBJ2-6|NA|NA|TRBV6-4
TGTGCCAGCAGTGAGGGGCAGGCTGGGGCCAACGTCCTGACTTTC
CASSEGQAGANVLTF